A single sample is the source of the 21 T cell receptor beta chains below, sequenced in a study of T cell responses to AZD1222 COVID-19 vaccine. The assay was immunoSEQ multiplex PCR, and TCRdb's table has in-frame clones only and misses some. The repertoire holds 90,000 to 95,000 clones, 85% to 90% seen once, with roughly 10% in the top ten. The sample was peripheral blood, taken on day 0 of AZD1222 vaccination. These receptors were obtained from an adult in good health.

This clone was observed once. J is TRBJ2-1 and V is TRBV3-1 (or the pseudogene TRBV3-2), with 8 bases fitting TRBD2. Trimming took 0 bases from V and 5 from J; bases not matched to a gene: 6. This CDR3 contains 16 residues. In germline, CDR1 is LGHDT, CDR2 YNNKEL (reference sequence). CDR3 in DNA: TGTGCCAGCAGCCAAGAGCGGGGGGCAGCTGACAATGAGCAGTTCTTC. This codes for CASSQERGAADNEQFF.

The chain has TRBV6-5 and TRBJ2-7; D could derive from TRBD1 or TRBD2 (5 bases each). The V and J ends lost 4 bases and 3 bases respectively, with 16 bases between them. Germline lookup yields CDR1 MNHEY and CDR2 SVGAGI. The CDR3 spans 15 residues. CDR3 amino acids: CASSSYSVGGYEQYF. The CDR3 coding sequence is TGTGCCAGCAGTTCATACAGCGTTGGGGGCTACGAGCAGTACTTC.

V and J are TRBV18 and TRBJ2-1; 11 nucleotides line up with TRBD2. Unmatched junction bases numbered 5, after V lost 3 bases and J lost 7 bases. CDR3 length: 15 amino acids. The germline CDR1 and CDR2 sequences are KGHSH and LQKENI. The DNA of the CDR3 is TGTGCCAGCTCACCCGAGGTAGCGGGGGGGAATGAGCAGTTCTTC. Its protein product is CASSPEVAGGNEQFF.

CDR3 residues: CASSIGAEAFF. In DNA form, the CDR3 reads TGTGCCAGTAGTATAGGCGCTGAAGCTTTCTTT. The rearrangement links TRBV19 to TRBJ1-1, with no clear D. V lost 1 base and J 6 bases, leaving 3 bases between the germline ends. CDR1 and CDR2 (germline): LNHDA, SQIVND (reference sequence). CDR3 length: 11 residues.

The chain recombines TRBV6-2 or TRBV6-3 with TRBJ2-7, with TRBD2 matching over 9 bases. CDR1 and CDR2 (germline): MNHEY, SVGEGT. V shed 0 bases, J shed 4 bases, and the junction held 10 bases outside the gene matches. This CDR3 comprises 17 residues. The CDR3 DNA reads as TGTGCCAGCAGTTACTCCCCTAGCGGGGTGGGTTATTACGAGCAGTACTTC. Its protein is CASSYSPSGVGYYEQYF.

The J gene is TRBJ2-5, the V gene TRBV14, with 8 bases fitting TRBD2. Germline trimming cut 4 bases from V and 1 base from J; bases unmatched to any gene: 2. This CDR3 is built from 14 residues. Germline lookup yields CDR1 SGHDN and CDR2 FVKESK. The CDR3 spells CASSRLAGQETQYF. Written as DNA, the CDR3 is TGTGCCAGCAGCCGGCTAGCGGGCCAAGAGACCCAGTACTTC.

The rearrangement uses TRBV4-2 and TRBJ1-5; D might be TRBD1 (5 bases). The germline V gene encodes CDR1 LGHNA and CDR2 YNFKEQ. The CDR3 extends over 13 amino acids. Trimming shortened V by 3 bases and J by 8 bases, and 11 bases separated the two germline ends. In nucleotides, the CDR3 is TGTGCCAGCAGCCAGCTCAGGGTCGAGCCCCAGCATTTT. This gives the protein CASSQLRVEPQHF.

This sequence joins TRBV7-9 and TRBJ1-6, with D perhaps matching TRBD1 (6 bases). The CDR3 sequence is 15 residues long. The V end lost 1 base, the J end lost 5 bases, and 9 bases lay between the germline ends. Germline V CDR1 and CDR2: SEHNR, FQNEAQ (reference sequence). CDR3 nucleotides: TGTGCCAGCAGCTTAGGGGACATCAATAATTCACCCCTCCACTTT. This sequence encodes CASSLGDINNSPLHF.

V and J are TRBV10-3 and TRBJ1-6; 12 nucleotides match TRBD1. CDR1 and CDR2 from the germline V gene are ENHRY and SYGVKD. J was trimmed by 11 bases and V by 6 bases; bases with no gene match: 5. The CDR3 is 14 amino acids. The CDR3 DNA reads TGTGCCATCAGGCCGGGGACAGGGGGCGCACCCCTCCACTTT. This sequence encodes CAIRPGTGGAPLHF.

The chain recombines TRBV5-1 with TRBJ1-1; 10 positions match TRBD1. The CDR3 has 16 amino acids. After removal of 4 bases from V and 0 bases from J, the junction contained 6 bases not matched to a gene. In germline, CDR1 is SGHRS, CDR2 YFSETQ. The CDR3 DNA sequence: TGCGCCAGCAGCCACCGACAGGGGGCTATGAACACTGAAGCTTTCTTT. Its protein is CASSHRQGAMNTEAFF.

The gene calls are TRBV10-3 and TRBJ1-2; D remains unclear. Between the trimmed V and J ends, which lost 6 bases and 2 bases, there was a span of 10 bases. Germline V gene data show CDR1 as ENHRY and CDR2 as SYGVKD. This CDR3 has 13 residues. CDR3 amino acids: CAIRDTVNYGYTF. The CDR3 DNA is TGTGCCATCAGAGATACAGTAAACTATGGCTACACCTTC.

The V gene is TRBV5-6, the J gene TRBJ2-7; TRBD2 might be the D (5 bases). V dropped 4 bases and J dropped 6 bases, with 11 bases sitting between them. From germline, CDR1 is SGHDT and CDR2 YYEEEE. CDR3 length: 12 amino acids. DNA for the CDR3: TGTGCCAGCAGCGTCGGACTTTTCGAGCAGTACTTC. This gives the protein CASSVGLFEQYF.

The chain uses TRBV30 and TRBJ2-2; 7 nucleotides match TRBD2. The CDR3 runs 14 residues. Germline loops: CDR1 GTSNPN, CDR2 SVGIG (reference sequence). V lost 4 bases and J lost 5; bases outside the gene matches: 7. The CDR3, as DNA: TGTGCCTGGACGGGCGGGAGTATGACCGGGGAGCTGTTTTTT. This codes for CAWTGGSMTGELFF.

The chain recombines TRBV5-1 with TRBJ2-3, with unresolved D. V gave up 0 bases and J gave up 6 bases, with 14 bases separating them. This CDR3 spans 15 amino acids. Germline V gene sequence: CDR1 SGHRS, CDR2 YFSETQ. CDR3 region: CASSLAGTAVDTQYF. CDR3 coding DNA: TGCGCCAGCAGCTTGGCCGGAACTGCCGTGGATACGCAGTATTTT.

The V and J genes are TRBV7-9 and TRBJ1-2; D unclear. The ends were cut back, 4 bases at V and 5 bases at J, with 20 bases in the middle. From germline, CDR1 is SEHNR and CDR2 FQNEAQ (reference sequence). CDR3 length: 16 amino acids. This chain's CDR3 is CASSSQSGKGRYGYTF. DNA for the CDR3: TGTGCCAGCAGCTCCCAATCCGGGAAGGGCCGATATGGCTACACCTTC.

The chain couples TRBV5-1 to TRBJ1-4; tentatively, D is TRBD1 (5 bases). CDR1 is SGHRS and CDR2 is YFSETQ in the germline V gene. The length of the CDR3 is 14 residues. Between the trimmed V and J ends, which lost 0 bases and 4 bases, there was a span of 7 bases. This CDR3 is CASSLGQNNEKLFF. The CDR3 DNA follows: TGCGCCAGCAGCTTGGGACAGAATAATGAAAAACTGTTTTTT.

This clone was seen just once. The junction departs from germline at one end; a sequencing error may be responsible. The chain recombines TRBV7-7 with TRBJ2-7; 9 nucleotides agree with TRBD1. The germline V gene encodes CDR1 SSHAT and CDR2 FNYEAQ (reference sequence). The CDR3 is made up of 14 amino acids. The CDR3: CASSPNPGQGEQYF. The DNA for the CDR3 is TGTGCTAGCAGCCCGAATCCGGGACAGGGCGAGCAGTACTTC.

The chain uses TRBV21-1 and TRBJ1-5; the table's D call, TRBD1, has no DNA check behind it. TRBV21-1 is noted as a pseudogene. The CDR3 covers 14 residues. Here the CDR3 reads CASSRLEGAQPQHF. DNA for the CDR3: TGTGCCAGCAGCAGGCTGGAGGGGGCTCAGCCCCAGCATTTT.

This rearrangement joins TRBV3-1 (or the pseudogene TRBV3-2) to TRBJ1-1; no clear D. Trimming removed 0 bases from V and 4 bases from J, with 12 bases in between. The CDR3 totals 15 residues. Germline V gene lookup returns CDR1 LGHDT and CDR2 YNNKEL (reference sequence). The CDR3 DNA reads TGTGCCAGCAGCCAAGATCACCTTTCCCTCACTGAAGCTTTCTTT. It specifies CASSQDHLSLTEAFF.

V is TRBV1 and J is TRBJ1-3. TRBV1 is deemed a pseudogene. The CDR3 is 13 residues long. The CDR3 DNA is TGCACCAGCAGCCCCATAGGGGGAAACACCATATATTTT. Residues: CTSSPIGGNTIYF.

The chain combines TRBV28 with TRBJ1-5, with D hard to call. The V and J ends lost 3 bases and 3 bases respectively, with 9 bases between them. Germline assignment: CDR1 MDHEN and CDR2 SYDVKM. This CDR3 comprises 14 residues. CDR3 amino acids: CASSFPAPNQPQHF. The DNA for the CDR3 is TGTGCCAGCAGTTTCCCGGCGCCCAATCAGCCCCAGCATTTT.